The clone carrying this TCR beta chain has a single count. Its antigen is not identified. The data stem from a study of T cell responses to AZD1222 COVID-19 vaccine. General study findings and limits: Clonal diversity may have been underestimated, and the donors were mostly white British, with more females than males.

Germline V gene lookup returns CDR1 SGHTA and CDR2 FQGNSA. The CDR3 contains 16 residues. V shed 5 bases and J shed 9 bases, with 23 bases lying between them. Some clones are missing from TCRdb's copy, which holds only in-frame ones; the method was immunoSEQ multiplex PCR. The sample records fewer than 200,000 clones, just over 90% being singletons. The V and J genes are TRBV7-2 and TRBJ1-5; D gene unclear. The starting material was peripheral blood, obtained 28 days after the second dose of the MenACWY control vaccine. This clonotype was sampled from an adult who received the MenACWY meningococcal vaccine as a control. This chain's CDR3 is CASSPPPSSDKLPQHF. As DNA, the CDR3 is TGTGCCAGCAGCCCACCCCCATCCTCTGACAAACTGCCCCAGCATTTT.